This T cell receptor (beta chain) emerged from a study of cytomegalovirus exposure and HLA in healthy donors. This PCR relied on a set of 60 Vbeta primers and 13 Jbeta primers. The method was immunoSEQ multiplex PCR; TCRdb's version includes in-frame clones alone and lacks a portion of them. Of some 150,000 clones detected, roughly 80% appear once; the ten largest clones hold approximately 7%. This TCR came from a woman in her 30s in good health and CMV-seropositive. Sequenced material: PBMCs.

CDR3 DNA: TGCGCCAGCAGCTTGATGGGCAGGGTCTATGGCTACACCTTC. This encodes CASSLMGRVYGYTF. This chain connects TRBV5-1 to TRBJ1-2; D perhaps matches TRBD1 (5 bases). The CDR3 runs to 14 residues. Germline CDR1 SGHRS, CDR2 YFSETQ. Trimming pared 1 base from V and 4 bases from J, leaving 11 bases between. Full variable domain (remainder filled in from reference TRBV5-1 and TRBJ1-2): KAGVTQTPRYLIKTRGQQVTLSCSPISGHRSVSWYQQTPGQGLQFLFEYFSETQRNKGNFPGRFSGRQFSNSRSEMNVSTLELGDSALYLCASSLMGRVYGYTFGSGTRLTVV.